A single sample is the source of the 7 T cell receptor beta chains below, sequenced in a study of metastatic and nonmetastatic thyroid tumors. TCRdb recomputed clones from the PCR reads via MiXCR. The sample lists just over 20,000 clones, around an eighth occurring once. There were no patients who had received any treatment before thyroid surgery. Sequenced input: blood. The receptors come from a female donor with papillary thyroid cancer or a benign thyroid nodule (not recorded which). Some clones in this sample may be carry-over from other donors' samples.

The gene calls are TRBV4-1 and TRBJ1-2; D gene uncertain. The germline V and J ends were trimmed by 5 bases and 5 bases, with 18 bases remaining between them. This CDR3 has 15 residues. Germline lookup yields CDR1 MGHRA and CDR2 YSYEKL. CDR3 DNA sequence: TGCGCCAGCAGCAACTCCGGGAGGCCTTATTATGGCTACACCTTC. This codes for CASSNSGRPYYGYTF.

The chain uses TRBV5-1 and TRBJ1-1; 8 bases are a match to TRBD1. The CDR3 contains 15 residues. J gave up 2 bases and V 4 bases, and 7 bases lay outside the gene matches. CDR1 is SGHRS and CDR2 is YFSETQ in the germline V gene. CDR3 bases: TGCGCCAGCAGCCTAAGACAGGGGTTAAACACTGAAGCTTTCTTT. Amino acid sequence: CASSLRQGLNTEAFF.

The V gene is TRBV5-6, the J gene TRBJ1-1; tentatively, D is TRBD1 (5 bases). The CDR3 is made up of 14 amino acids. Germline assignment: CDR1 SGHDT and CDR2 YYEEEE. V was shortened by 2 bases and J by 4 bases, with 12 bases between the two germline ends. The CDR3 protein is CASSFRGVSTEAFF. DNA of the CDR3: TGTGCCAGCAGCTTTCGGGGGGTAAGCACTGAAGCTTTCTTT.

This clone was counted many times. The J gene is TRBJ1-5, the V gene TRBV20-1; maybe TRBD1 (6 bases). Germline lookup yields CDR1 DFQATT and CDR2 SNEGSKA (reference sequence). The CDR3 length is 13 residues. V lost 3 bases, J lost 11 bases, and 17 bases lay in between. The CDR3, as DNA: TGCAGTGCTAGGGCAAGGCTCCAGGGGACCCAGCATTTT. Its translation: CSARARLQGTQHF.

This clone was detected many times. The chain uses TRBV28 and TRBJ1-1; possibly TRBD1 for D (6 bases). CDR3 length equals 17 residues. The germline V gene has CDR1 MDHEN and CDR2 SYDVKM. The ends were cut back, 5 bases at V and 4 bases at J, with 23 bases in the middle. The CDR3 DNA sequence: TGTGCCAGCAGTCCCTTAACAGGGCGTCATCTGGGCACTGAAGCTTTCTTT. Amino acids: CASSPLTGRHLGTEAFF.

This clone was recorded many times. The V and J genes are TRBV4-2 and TRBJ2-3; 8 bases are shared with TRBD1. The V segment lost 0 bases and the J segment 7 bases; nucleotides outside the gene matches: 6. Germline-derived CDR1 and CDR2 are LGHNA and YNFKEQ. CDR3 size: 15 residues. CDR3 protein: CASSQEEQGGYTQYF. The DNA of the CDR3 is TGTGCCAGCAGCCAAGAAGAACAGGGGGGTTATACGCAGTATTTT.

The chain carries TRBV6-5 and TRBJ1-2; D ambiguous. Germline V gene data show CDR1 as MNHEY and CDR2 as SVGAGI. The CDR3 extends over 17 amino acids. The V gene lost 3 bases and the J gene lost 8 bases, with 25 bases spanning the gap. The CDR3 protein is CASSYNIAALPLGGYTF. For the CDR3, the DNA is TGTGCCAGCAGTTATAACATCGCAGCGCTCCCCTTGGGAGGCTACACCTTC.